This TCR beta chain was documented in a study of response to subunit inactivated influenza vaccine. General study results and limits: Every seasonal influenza vaccination brings in few new T cells, the authors suggested.

V lost 0 bases and J lost 3, with 2 bases in between. Germline V gene sequence: CDR1 SGHTA, CDR2 FQGNSA. This CDR3 is built from 13 residues. TCRdb passed the RT-PCR reads through MiXCR, listing each CDR3 protein once. Here the sample spans fewer than 750,000 distinct CDR3 sequences, approximately 15% being singletons. There are many counts of this clonotype. No antigen is known for it. The sequence was collected from a middle-aged man who received an inactivated influenza vaccine. The genes are TRBV7-2 and TRBJ2-2; D gene unclear. Sequencing used PBMCs from blood, obtained roughly 12 days after vaccination. CDR3 coding DNA: TGTGCCAGCAGCTTAGCGTACACCGGGGAGCTGTTTTTT. It encodes CASSLAYTGELFF.